This T cell receptor (beta chain) was identified during a study of T-cell memory formation after mild COVID-19. Study-wide findings and caveats: Later expanders leaned CD4+, whereas day 15 to 85 contracting clones were balanced CD4/CD8. Contracting clones localized mainly to CM and EM when CD4+ and mainly to EMRA when CD8+. Pre-infection memory harbored some responding clones, suggesting cross-reactive memory joined.

The germline CDR1 and CDR2 sequences are SGHAT and FQNNGV. V gave up 4 bases and J gave up 5 bases, with 17 bases separating them. The CDR3 has 15 residues. Of note for this clonotype: Its target is not known.

Using constant-segment primers, 5'RACE produced TCR alpha and TCR beta cDNA libraries carrying sample barcodes and UMIs. In TCRdb, the 5' RACE reads were re-called with MiXCR into one record per CDR3 protein. The data contain hundreds of thousands of distinct CDR3 sequences, 23% of them singletons. Sequencing input: PBMCs or a T cell subset sorted from them (not recorded which). This TCR derives from an adult woman who had mild COVID-19 (a few samples of this study predate the infection). Cell type and time point are not known. The V call is TRBV11-2, the J call TRBJ2-5; D uncertain. CDR3 loop: CASSSGASRVETQYF. The CDR3 DNA reads TGTGCCAGCAGCTCTGGCGCTTCAAGGGTTGAGACCCAGTACTTC.